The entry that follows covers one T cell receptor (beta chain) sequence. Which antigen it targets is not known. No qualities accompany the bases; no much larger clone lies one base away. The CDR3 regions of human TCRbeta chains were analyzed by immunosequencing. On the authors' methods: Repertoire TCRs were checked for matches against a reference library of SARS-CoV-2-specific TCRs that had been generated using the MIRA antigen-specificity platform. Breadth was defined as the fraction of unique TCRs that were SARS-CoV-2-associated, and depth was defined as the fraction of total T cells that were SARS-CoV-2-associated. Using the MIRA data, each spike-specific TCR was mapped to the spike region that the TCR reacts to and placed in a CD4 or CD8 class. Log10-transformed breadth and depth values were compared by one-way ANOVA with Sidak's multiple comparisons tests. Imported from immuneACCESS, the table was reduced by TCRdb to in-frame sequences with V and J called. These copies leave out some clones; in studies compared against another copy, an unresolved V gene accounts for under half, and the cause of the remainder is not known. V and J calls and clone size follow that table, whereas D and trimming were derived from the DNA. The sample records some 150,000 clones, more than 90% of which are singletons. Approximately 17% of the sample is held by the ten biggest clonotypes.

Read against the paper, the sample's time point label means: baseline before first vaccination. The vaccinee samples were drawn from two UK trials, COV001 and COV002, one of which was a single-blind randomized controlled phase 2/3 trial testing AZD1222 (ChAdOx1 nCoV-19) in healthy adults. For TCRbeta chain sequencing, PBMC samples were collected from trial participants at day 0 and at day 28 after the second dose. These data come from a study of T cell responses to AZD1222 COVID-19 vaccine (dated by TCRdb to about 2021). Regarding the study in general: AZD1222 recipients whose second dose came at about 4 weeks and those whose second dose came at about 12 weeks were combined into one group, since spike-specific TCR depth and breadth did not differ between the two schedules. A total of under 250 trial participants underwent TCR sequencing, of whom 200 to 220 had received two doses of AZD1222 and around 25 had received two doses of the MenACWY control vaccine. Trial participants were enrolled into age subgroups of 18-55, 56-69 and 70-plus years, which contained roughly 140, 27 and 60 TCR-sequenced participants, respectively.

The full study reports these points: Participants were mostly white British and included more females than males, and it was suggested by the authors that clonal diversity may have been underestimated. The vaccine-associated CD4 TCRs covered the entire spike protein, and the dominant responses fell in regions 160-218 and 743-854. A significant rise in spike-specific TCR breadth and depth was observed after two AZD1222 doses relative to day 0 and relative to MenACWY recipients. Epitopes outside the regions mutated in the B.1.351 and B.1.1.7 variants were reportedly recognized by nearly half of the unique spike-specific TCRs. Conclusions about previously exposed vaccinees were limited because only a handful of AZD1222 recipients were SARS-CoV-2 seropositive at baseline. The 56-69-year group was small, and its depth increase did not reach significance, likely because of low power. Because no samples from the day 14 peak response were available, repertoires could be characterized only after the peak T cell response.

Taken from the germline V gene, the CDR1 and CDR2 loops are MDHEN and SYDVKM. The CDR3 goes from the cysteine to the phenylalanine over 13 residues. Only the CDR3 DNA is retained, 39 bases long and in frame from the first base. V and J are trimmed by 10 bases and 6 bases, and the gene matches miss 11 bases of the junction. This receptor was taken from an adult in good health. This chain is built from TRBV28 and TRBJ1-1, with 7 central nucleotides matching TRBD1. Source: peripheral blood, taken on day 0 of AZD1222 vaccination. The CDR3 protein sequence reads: CATKETGRSEAFF. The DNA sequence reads TGTGCCACCAAAGAGACAGGGAGGTCTGAAGCTTTCTTT.